The 13 T cell receptor beta chains reported below all come from one sample, sequenced in a study of OX40 agonist ivuxolimab in advanced cancers. The method was immunoSEQ multiplex PCR; TCRdb's version includes in-frame clones alone and lacks a portion of them. The top ten clones hold 9% to 15% of a sample with 45,000 to 55,000 clones, 94% of them seen once. Sequenced material: CD4+ or CD8+ T cells sorted from blood, taken in a trial of the OX40 agonist ivuxolimab. These receptors were obtained from an adult with an advanced solid tumor such as melanoma, head and neck, liver or kidney cancer.

V and J are TRBV4-3 and TRBJ2-2; 9 bases are shared with TRBD2. The CDR3 spans 14 residues. Trimming at V came to 1 base and at J to 7 bases, leaving 1 base not matched to a gene. Germline loops: CDR1 LGHNA, CDR2 YSLEER. CDR3 amino acids: CASSQGTSDGELFF. The CDR3 DNA reads as TGCGCCAGCAGCCAAGGGACTAGCGACGGGGAGCTGTTTTTT.

V usage is TRBV6-6 and J usage is TRBJ1-5; D ambiguous. Deletions cut 10 bases from V and 9 bases from J, with 10 bases between. The CDR3 is made up of 10 amino acids. Per the germline V gene, CDR1 is MNHNY and CDR2 is SVGAGI (reference sequence). This chain's CDR3 is CATSLGPQHF. The CDR3, as DNA: TGTGCCACTTCCCTGGGGCCCCAGCATTTT.

The J gene is TRBJ2-3, the V gene TRBV6-1; D is perhaps TRBD2 (5 bases). This CDR3 spans 12 amino acids. The V gene lost 8 bases and the J gene lost 3 bases, with 9 bases spanning the gap. Germline lookup yields CDR1 MNHNS and CDR2 SASEGT. CDR3 sequence (DNA): TGTGCCAGCGCCGAGCGGACAGATACGCAGTATTTT. Protein sequence: CASAERTDTQYF.

J is TRBJ1-2 and V is TRBV2; D is unresolved. Per germline, CDR1 SNHLY and CDR2 FYNNEI. The CDR3 totals 13 residues. Trimming left V 7 bases short and J 6 bases short, with 15 bases between. This chain's CDR3 is CASTSFSLHGYTF. CDR3 nucleotide sequence: TGTGCCAGCACCAGCTTTAGCCTACATGGCTACACCTTC. The full variable domain, with the rest looked up from reference TRBV2 and TRBJ1-2, is EPEVTQTPSHQVTQMGQEVILRCVPISNHLYFYWYRQILGQKVEFLVSFYNNEISEKSEIFDDQFSVERPDGSNFTLKIRSTKLEDSAMYFCASTSFSLHGYTFGSGTRLTVV.

This chain connects TRBV11-3 to TRBJ1-2; 7 bases map to TRBD1. The germline CDR1 and CDR2 sequences are SGHNT and YENEEA. CDR3 length: 13 residues. Unmatched junction bases numbered 5, after V lost 5 bases and J lost 5 bases. CDR3 sequence (DNA): TGTGCCAGCAGCGACAGGGCCCAATATGGCTACACCTTC. Encoded protein: CASSDRAQYGYTF.

The chain combines TRBV28 with TRBJ2-4; 10 bases fit TRBD2. The CDR3 sequence is 15 residues long. J was trimmed by 8 bases and V by 2 bases; bases with no gene match: 6. CDR1 is MDHEN and CDR2 is SYDVKM in the germline V gene. The CDR3 sequence: CASSLLAGVGDIQYF. CDR3 coding DNA: TGTGCCAGCAGTTTACTAGCGGGAGTAGGGGACATTCAGTACTTC. Based on the CDR3 plus reference TRBV28 and TRBJ2-4, the full variable domain is DVKVTQSSRYLVKRTGEKVFLECVQDMDHENMFWYRQDPGLGLRLIYFSYDVKMKEKGDIPEGYSVSREKKERFSLILESASTNQTSMYLCASSLLAGVGDIQYFGAGTRLSVL.

The CDR3 nucleotides are TGTGCCAGCAGCGTAGCGGGAGAATCCTACAATGAGCAGTTCTTC. Translated: CASSVAGESYNEQFF. The chain carries TRBV9 and TRBJ2-1; weak D call: TRBD2 (6 bases). The germline CDR1 and CDR2 sequences are SGDLS and YYNGEE. The CDR3 runs to 15 residues. Trimming cost V 0 bases and J 1 base, with 8 bases left between them.

The rearrangement links TRBV11-2 to TRBJ2-5, with a possible D match to TRBD2 (5 bases). V was pared by 0 bases and J by 5 bases, with 13 bases between. Germline CDR1 and CDR2: SGHAT and FQNNGV. The CDR3 contains 15 residues. This chain's CDR3 is CASSLELVALETQYF. The CDR3 nucleotides read TGTGCCAGCAGCTTAGAACTAGTTGCGTTGGAGACCCAGTACTTC.

This clone appeared a single time. The chain links TRBV6-5 to TRBJ1-2; TRBD1 aligns across 8 bases. The CDR3 extends over 14 amino acids. CDR1 is MNHEY, CDR2 SVGAGI, per germline. V lost 6 bases, J lost 4 bases, and 7 bases stayed unmatched. DNA of the CDR3: TGTGCCAGCAGGCCACAGGGGGGCACCTATGGCTACACCTTC. Amino acids: CASRPQGGTYGYTF.

This sequence joins TRBV27 and TRBJ2-1; TRBD2 agrees at 13 bases. The germline V gene has CDR1 MNHEY and CDR2 SMNVEV (reference sequence). With V trimmed by 4 bases and J by 7 bases, 4 bases remained unmatched. This CDR3 is 15 amino acids long. This CDR3 is CASSSGLAGDNEQFF. DNA for the CDR3: TGTGCCAGCAGTTCAGGACTAGCGGGAGATAATGAGCAGTTCTTC.

V is TRBV11-2 and J is TRBJ2-7; 11 positions agree with TRBD2. The germline V gene has CDR1 SGHAT and CDR2 FQNNGV. The CDR3 runs to 19 residues. V was clipped by 2 bases and J by 6 bases; unmatched bases: 18. CDR3: CASSLYWGLAVSEGSEQYF. For the CDR3, the DNA is TGTGCCAGCAGCTTATACTGGGGACTAGCGGTTTCGGAGGGGAGCGAGCAGTACTTC.

The rearrangement uses TRBV7-9 and TRBJ2-3, with 10 positions matching TRBD2. This CDR3 spans 16 amino acids. Germline V lookup: CDR1 SEHNR, CDR2 FQNEAQ (reference sequence). V trimming: 1 base; J trimming: 2 bases; junction bases outside the gene matches: 3. CDR3 protein: CASSLGTSGFTDTQYF. CDR3 DNA sequence: TGTGCCAGCAGCTTAGGGACTAGCGGCTTCACAGATACGCAGTATTTT.

The CDR3 DNA reads TGCAGCGTTGGTGAGGGGAGACCCTACGAGCAGTACTTC. It is translated as CSVGEGRPYEQYF. The chain recombines TRBV29-1 with TRBJ2-7, with D tentatively TRBD1 or TRBD2 (5 bases each). Germline V CDR1 and CDR2: SQVTM, ANQGSEA. V lost 4 bases, J lost 2 bases, and 12 bases lay in between. CDR3 length: 13 amino acids.